Listed here are 29 T cell receptor beta chains from one sample, sequenced in a study of shared clonotypes between healthy human individuals. The repertoire was sequenced with immunoSEQ multiplex PCR; TCRdb's copy has only in-frame clones and lacks some. Of 2 million to 2.5 million clones in the sample, about nine tenths were seen once. Specimen: naive CD4+ T cells from PBMCs. Regarding subset: CD45RA+ positively selected. These receptors originate from a man aged 18 to 30 in good health. Some clones in this sample may be carry-over from other donors' samples.

This rearrangement joins TRBV25-1 to TRBJ2-3; D possibly corresponds to TRBD1 (8 bases). V was cut by 7 bases and J by 2 bases, with 16 bases left in between. Germline CDR1 and CDR2: MGHDK and SYGVNS. There are 15 residues in the CDR3. The CDR3 here is CASTSDRDYTDTQYF. The CDR3 DNA sequence: TGTGCCAGCACCTCGGACAGGGACTACACAGATACGCAGTATTTT.

This chain joins TRBV7-2 and TRBJ2-2; D may be TRBD1 or TRBD2 (5 bases each). This CDR3 region has 14 residues. V was pared by 1 base and J by 6 bases, with 9 bases between. Germline CDR1 SGHTA, CDR2 FQGNSA. Here the CDR3 DNA reads TGTGCCAGCAGCTTAGGTGGGGGTGCCGGGGAGCTGTTTTTT. The encoded protein is CASSLGGGAGELFF.

V is TRBV27 and J is TRBJ2-3; D remains unclear. V lost 5 bases and J lost 2, with 11 bases in between. The CDR3 is 14 amino acids. CDR1 MNHEY and CDR2 SMNVEV come from the germline V gene (reference sequence). CDR3: CASSPYADTDTQYF. CDR3 sequence (DNA): TGTGCCAGCAGTCCTTATGCGGACACAGATACGCAGTATTTT.

This clone was recorded a few times. The chain carries TRBV5-1 and TRBJ2-2, with 9 nucleotides matching TRBD1. The CDR3 length is 16 residues. Germline V lookup: CDR1 SGHRS, CDR2 YFSETQ. With 4 bases clipped from V and 4 bases from J, the junction kept 8 bases outside the gene matches. The CDR3 region has the DNA TGCGCCAGCAGCCTCCAACAGGGGGCCACCACCGGGGAGCTGTTTTTT. Its protein product is CASSLQQGATTGELFF. The variable domain in full, with the rest retrieved from reference TRBV5-1 and TRBJ2-2, is KAGVTQTPRYLIKTRGQQVTLSCSPISGHRSVSWYQQTPGQGLQFLFEYFSETQRNKGNFPGRFSGRQFSNSRSEMNVSTLELGDSALYLCASSLQQGATTGELFFGEGSRLTVL.

V is TRBV28 and J is TRBJ2-7; D is perhaps TRBD1 (6 bases). The CDR3 contains 14 residues. Germline CDR1 and CDR2: MDHEN and SYDVKM. Trimming took off 5 bases at V and 4 bases at J, with 15 bases between the two ends. In nucleotides, the CDR3 is TGTGCCAGCAGTAAACCGGGACACACTTACGAGCAGTACTTC. Translating gives CASSKPGHTYEQYF.

CDR3 sequence reads: CASSSTSGRYEQYF. CDR3 coding DNA: TGTGCCAGCAGCTCGACTAGCGGGAGGTACGAGCAGTACTTC. This chain uses TRBV5-4 with TRBJ2-7; the match to TRBD2 covers 13 bases. The V and J ends lost 3 bases and 4 bases, in that order; junction bases with no gene match: 1. Looked up from germline, CDR1 is SGHNT and CDR2 is YYREEE (reference sequence). CDR3 size: 14 residues.

CDR3 DNA: TGTGCCTGGAGGACAGGGGGCAAGTCGGGCACCGGGGAGCTGTTTTTT. This encodes CAWRTGGKSGTGELFF. The V gene is TRBV30, the J gene TRBJ2-2; 10 bases map to TRBD1. V shed 3 bases, J shed 4 bases, and the junction held 8 bases outside the gene matches. CDR3 size: 16 residues. Germline CDR1 reads GTSNPN; CDR2 reads SVGIG (reference sequence).

The rearrangement joins TRBV30 to TRBJ1-1, with 7 bases that match TRBD1. Germline lookup yields CDR1 GTSNPN and CDR2 SVGIG (reference sequence). J was trimmed by 5 bases and V by 4 bases; bases with no gene match: 13. The CDR3 totals 15 residues. The DNA of the CDR3 is TGTGCCTGGATCCCCCGGGGGAGGGGGCGGACTGAAGCTTTCTTT. This encodes CAWIPRGRGRTEAFF. The whole variable domain, filled in from reference TRBV30 and TRBJ1-1, reads SQTIHQWPATLVQPVGSPLSLECTVEGTSNPNLYWYRQAAGRGLQLLFYSVGIGQISSEVPQNLSASRPQDRQFILSSKKLLLSDSGFYLCAWIPRGRGRTEAFFGQGTRLTVV.

The chain joins TRBV28 to TRBJ1-2, with D uncertain. The germline V gene has CDR1 MDHEN and CDR2 SYDVKM. The CDR3 spans 14 residues. V was pared by 3 bases and J by 4 bases, with 12 bases between. CDR3 DNA: TGTGCCAGCAGTTTGGCCCCCGTGAGCTATGGCTACACCTTC. Translation: CASSLAPVSYGYTF.

This clone came up a few times. This sample also contains other DNA sequences that code for the same CDR3. The CDR3 loop is CASSLGPGGTEAFF. The CDR3 nucleotides read TGTGCCAGCAGCTTAGGGCCCGGAGGGACTGAAGCTTTCTTT. The chain has TRBV7-9 and TRBJ1-1; D is unclear. CDR1 and CDR2 (germline): SEHNR, FQNEAQ (reference sequence). The CDR3 totals 14 residues. Trimming removed 1 base at V and 5 bases at J, with 11 bases between.

The chain combines TRBV15 with TRBJ2-5; D not certain. The length of the CDR3 is 14 residues. Germline V CDR1 and CDR2: LNHNV, YYDKDF (reference sequence). Between the trimmed V and J ends, which lost 0 bases and 7 bases, there was a span of 12 bases. In DNA, the CDR3 is TGTGCCACCAGCAGAGATCGTGGGGTTGGGACCCAGTACTTC. Encoded protein: CATSRDRGVGTQYF.

The chain couples TRBV19 to TRBJ1-1, with D perhaps matching TRBD1 (5 bases). V was pared by 3 bases and J by 7 bases, with 9 bases between. The CDR3 totals 12 residues. CDR1 and CDR2 from the germline V gene are LNHDA and SQIVND (reference sequence). In DNA form, the CDR3 reads TGTGCCAGTAGTATCCAGGGTCTTGAAGCTTTCTTT. This codes for CASSIQGLEAFF.

The CDR3 DNA reads TGTGCCAGCAGCTTTGGCAGGCTGGGCGAGCAGTACTTC. Its translation: CASSFGRLGEQYF. The genes are TRBV5-4 and TRBJ2-7; D gene unclear. V was pared by 2 bases and J by 6 bases, with 12 bases between. The germline gives CDR1 SGHNT, CDR2 YYREEE (reference sequence). The length of the CDR3 is 13 residues.

This CDR3 reads CASSLGGPGETQYF. DNA for the CDR3: TGTGCCAGCAGCTTAGGAGGGCCGGGCGAGACCCAGTACTTC. This chain links TRBV7-2 with TRBJ2-5; tentative D call: TRBD2 (5 bases). Looked up from germline, CDR1 is SGHTA and CDR2 is FQGNSA. Trimming took 1 base from V and 5 from J, leaving 11 bases between them. This CDR3 comprises 14 residues.

The genes are TRBV28 and TRBJ2-6, with D perhaps TRBD1 (6 bases). V was clipped by 5 bases and J by 0 bases, with 17 bases between them. CDR3 length: 18 amino acids. Germline loops: CDR1 MDHEN, CDR2 SYDVKM. This chain's CDR3 is CASSPSSQGYSGANVLTF. CDR3 bases: TGTGCCAGCAGTCCCTCGTCACAGGGATACTCTGGGGCCAACGTCCTGACTTTC.

The chain combines TRBV7-9 with TRBJ1-4; D call uncertain. Per the germline V gene, CDR1 is SEHNR and CDR2 is FQNEAQ (reference sequence). The CDR3 totals 16 residues. The V end was cut by 5 bases, the J end by 5 bases, with 18 bases between. The CDR3 reads CASSHYLDASNEKLFF. CDR3 nucleotide sequence: TGTGCCAGCAGCCATTACCTGGACGCTTCGAATGAAAAACTGTTTTTT.

The V and J genes are TRBV20-1 and TRBJ1-1; D is possibly TRBD1 (5 bases). V was cut by 5 bases and J by 7 bases, with 11 bases left in between. Germline assignment: CDR1 DFQATT and CDR2 SNEGSKA (reference sequence). The CDR3 contains 11 residues. The DNA of the CDR3 is TGCAGTGCTCGGGGGAGCGGTGAAGCTTTCTTT. The encoded protein is CSARGSGEAFF.

This clone occurred a few times. This sample also contains other DNA sequences that code for the same CDR3. The CDR3, as DNA: TGTGCCAGCAGTGAGGGGTGGGGCACTGAAGCTTTCTTT. It translates to CASSEGWGTEAFF. The genes are TRBV2 and TRBJ1-1; D gene uncertain. This CDR3 region has 13 residues. V lost 3 bases to trimming and J lost 4 bases, with 9 bases between them. The germline CDR1 and CDR2 sequences are SNHLY and FYNNEI.

This chain links TRBV7-2 with TRBJ2-5; 7 nucleotides agree with TRBD2. The V gene's germline CDR1 is SGHTA and CDR2 FQGNSA. The length of the CDR3 is 16 residues. Trimming removed 4 bases from V and 4 bases from J; junction bases left unmatched: 12. The CDR3 nucleotides are TGTGCCAGCAGCTCTGGACTCGGGAGGCGGGGAGAGACCCAGTACTTC. It translates to CASSSGLGRRGETQYF. The full variable domain, with the rest looked up from reference TRBV7-2 and TRBJ2-5, is GAGVSQSPSNKVTEKGKDVELRCDPISGHTALYWYRQSLGQGLEFLIYFQGNSAPDKSGLPSDRFSAERTGGSVSTLTIQRTQQEDSAVYLCASSSGLGRRGETQYFGPGTRLLVL.

This chain joins TRBV11-2 and TRBJ2-3; 8 bases line up with TRBD1. In germline, CDR1 is SGHAT, CDR2 FQNNGV. The length of the CDR3 is 17 residues. Unmatched junction bases numbered 14, after V lost 5 bases and J lost 4 bases. The CDR3 DNA reads as TGTGCCAGCAGCCGTATCAGGGGGCGCGGAAGGTCAGATACGCAGTATTTT. It encodes CASSRIRGRGRSDTQYF. Variable domain in full (rest from reference TRBV11-2 and TRBJ2-3): EAGVAQSPRYKIIEKRQSVAFWCNPISGHATLYWYQQILGQGPKLLIQFQNNGVVDDSQLPKDRFSAERLKGVDSTLKIQPAKLEDSAVYLCASSRIRGRGRSDTQYFGPGTRLTVL.

This sequence joins TRBV11-1 and TRBJ2-3, with TRBD2 matching over 13 bases. The CDR3 contains 17 residues. Trimming took 6 bases from V and 3 from J; bases not matched to a gene: 9. Germline CDR1 SGHAT, CDR2 FQDESV (reference sequence). CDR3 protein: CASRIHPGLAGTDTQYF. The DNA of the CDR3 is TGTGCCAGCAGGATACACCCGGGACTAGCGGGAACAGATACGCAGTATTTT.

This chain links TRBV2 with TRBJ2-2; D call uncertain. V was clipped by 6 bases and J by 4 bases, with 12 bases between them. Germline CDR1 is SNHLY and CDR2 is FYNNEI. The length of the CDR3 is 14 residues. CDR3 bases: TGTGCCAGCAGCTTGCAGGCTCTCACCGGGGAGCTGTTTTTT. Translated, it gives CASSLQALTGELFF. Combining the CDR3 with reference TRBV2 and TRBJ2-2 gives the whole variable domain EPEVTQTPSHQVTQMGQEVILRCVPISNHLYFYWYRQILGQKVEFLVSFYNNEISEKSEIFDDQFSVERPDGSNFTLKIRSTKLEDSAMYFCASSLQALTGELFFGEGSRLTVL.

J is TRBJ2-5 and V is TRBV10-3, with D perhaps TRBD1 or TRBD2 (5 bases each). CDR1 and CDR2 (germline): ENHRY, SYGVKD. Trimming removed 8 bases at V and 4 bases at J, with 14 bases between. The CDR3 covers 13 residues. CDR3 sequence reads: CAIRDQTVETQYF. CDR3 nucleotides: TGTGCCATCCGGGACCAGACAGTAGAGACCCAGTACTTC.

This clone was seen a few times. The rearrangement links TRBV2 to TRBJ2-4; possibly TRBD2 for D (5 bases). The V end was cut by 6 bases, the J end by 9 bases, with 6 bases between. There are 10 residues in the CDR3. The V gene's germline CDR1 is SNHLY and CDR2 FYNNEI. The CDR3 loop reads CASSEGIQYF. CDR3 coding DNA: TGTGCCAGCAGCGAGGGCATTCAGTACTTC.

This CDR3 reads CASSPTSVNEQFF. CDR3 coding DNA: TGTGCCAGCAGCCCCACTAGCGTGAATGAGCAGTTCTTC. The chain joins TRBV7-3 to TRBJ2-1; 7 bases line up with TRBD2. This CDR3 comprises 13 residues. The trim removed 5 bases at V and 7 bases at J, leaving 5 bases unmatched. CDR1 is SGHTA, CDR2 FQGTGA, per germline. The full variable domain, with the rest looked up from reference TRBV7-3 and TRBJ2-1, is GAGVSQTPSNKVTEKGKYVELRCDPISGHTALYWYRQSLGQGPEFLIYFQGTGAADDSGLPNDRFFAVRPEGSVSTLKIQRTERGDSAVYLCASSPTSVNEQFFGPGTRLTVL.

This chain connects TRBV19 to TRBJ1-4; tentatively, D is TRBD1 (6 bases). This CDR3 is built from 16 residues. The germline V gene encodes CDR1 LNHDA and CDR2 SQIVND (reference sequence). The ends were cut back, 3 bases at V and 5 bases at J, with 16 bases in the middle. CDR3 DNA sequence: TGTGCCAGTAGTATCCCCCGGACAGCTAACAATGAAAAACTGTTTTTT. Its protein product is CASSIPRTANNEKLFF.

For this clone: The same CDR3 also results from other DNA sequences found in this sample. This chain uses TRBV5-1 with TRBJ2-7; 13 bases fit TRBD2. The V and J ends lost 3 bases and 5 bases, in that order; junction bases with no gene match: 8. The germline V gene encodes CDR1 SGHRS and CDR2 YFSETQ. The length of the CDR3 is 16 residues. The CDR3 here is CASSSKLAGGPNEQYF. CDR3 bases: TGCGCCAGCAGCTCAAAACTAGCGGGAGGGCCCAACGAGCAGTACTTC.

The chain couples TRBV25-1 to TRBJ1-2; D unclear. Germline V gives CDR1 MGHDK, CDR2 SYGVNS. The CDR3 runs 14 residues. V was trimmed by 1 base and J by 2 bases, leaving 8 bases between them. The DNA for the CDR3 is TGTGCCAGCAGTGAATGGGGAGCAAACTATGGCTACACCTTC. Its protein is CASSEWGANYGYTF.

The chain employs TRBV7-9 and TRBJ2-7; 8 bases fit TRBD2. The germline V gene encodes CDR1 SEHNR and CDR2 FQNEAQ (reference sequence). The V and J ends lost 5 bases and 4 bases, in that order; junction bases with no gene match: 7. The CDR3 contains 14 residues. In DNA form, the CDR3 reads TGTGCCAGCAGCCGAGCGGGAGTTTTTTACGAGCAGTACTTC. The encoded protein is CASSRAGVFYEQYF.